A selection of T cell receptor beta chains follows, all from one sample in a study of neurological immune-mediated disorders. TCRdb analysed the 5' RACE reads with MiXCR anew, one entry per CDR3 protein. The data contain roughly 100,000 distinct CDR3 sequences, approximately 3.3% of them singletons. Sequencing was performed on PBMCs. These receptors were collected from a woman aged 18-29 years with multiple sclerosis. Each CDR3 is given with its conserved first and last residue. D genes are given only for firm matches. Not every row has a clone size; where given, it reads once, few, many or a size class.

v_gene	d_gene	j_gene	abundance	CDR3nt	CDR3aa
TRBV15	.	TRBJ2-2	many	TGTGCCACCAGCAGAGCGATGGGAAACACCGGGGAGCTGTTTTTT	CATSRAMGNTGELFF
TRBV7-6	TRBD1	TRBJ1-6	many	TGTGCCAGCAGCAGCCGGGACAGGGGCTATAATTCACCCCTCCACTTT	CASSSRDRGYNSPLHF
TRBV27	.	TRBJ2-7	many	TGTGCCAGCAGTTTCAAGGGTGGGTACGAGCAGTACTTC	CASSFKGGYEQYF
TRBV12-3/TRBV12-4	.	TRBJ1-1	many	TGTGCCAGCAACGTAAGGACAGCACGTGAAGCTTTCTTT	CASNVRTAREAFF
TRBV6-6	.	TRBJ2-5	many	TGTGCCAGCTCGGCGTTGGAGACCCAGTACTTC	CASSALETQYF
TRBV5-1	.	TRBJ2-3	many	TGCGCCAGCAGCTCGGCAGGGTATAGCACAGATACGCAGTATTTT	CASSSAGYSTDTQYF
TRBV7-9	.	TRBJ1-6	many	TGTGCCAGCAGCTTAGTGGACTCACCCCTCCACTTT	CASSLVDSPLHF
TRBV10-2	.	TRBJ2-5	few	TGCGCCAGCAGTGAGGGAACGGGGCAAGAGACCCAGTACTTC	CASSEGTGQETQYF
TRBV12-3/TRBV12-4	TRBD1	TRBJ1-3	many	TGTGCCAGCAGTCCAACGGACAGGTCCTTCTCTGGAAACACCATATATTTT	CASSPTDRSFSGNTIYF
TRBV7-2	.	TRBJ1-2	many	TGTGCCAGCAGTCCCGGGATGAACTATGGCTACACCTTC	CASSPGMNYGYTF
TRBV9	TRBD1	TRBJ1-1	many	TGTGCCAGCAGCGGACCGGGACAGGGGGCTGAAGCTTTCTTT	CASSGPGQGAEAFF
TRBV3-1	.	TRBJ2-1	many	TGTGCCAGCAGCCAAGACTCAGACGGGACCTACAATGAGCAGTTCTTC	CASSQDSDGTYNEQFF
TRBV12-3/TRBV12-4	.	TRBJ2-7	few	TGTGCCAGCAGTTTGGGACCAGATCCTCCCGAGCAGTACTTC	CASSLGPDPPEQYF
TRBV15	.	TRBJ2-4	many	TGTGCCACCAGCAGGGGTGAGATGCATAGGGTCTTC	CATSRGEMHRVF
TRBV7-2	.	TRBJ2-1	many	TGTGCCAGCAGCCGGGACCAGACCCACAATGAGCAGTTCTTC	CASSRDQTHNEQFF
TRBV20-1	.	TRBJ2-3	many	TGCAGTACTTTTGGGGCCTCTAGCACAGATACGCAGTATTTT	CSTFGASSTDTQYF
TRBV10-3	.	TRBJ2-5	.	TGTGCCATCAGAGGGGATCAAGAGACCCAGTACTTC	CAIRGDQETQYF
TRBV5-1	.	TRBJ2-2	many	TGCGCCAGCAGCTGGCGGGACACTTACACCGGGGAGCTGTTTTTT	CASSWRDTYTGELFF
TRBV4-1	.	TRBJ2-7	many	TGCGCCAGCAGCCAAGTAGGGGACTACGAGCAGTACTTC	CASSQVGDYEQYF
TRBV20-1	TRBD1	TRBJ2-7	many	TGCAGTGCTCCGACAGGGGACTACGAGCAGTACTTC	CSAPTGDYEQYF
TRBV20-1	TRBD1	TRBJ2-5	many	TGCAGGGCAGGGGGCCAAGAGACCCAGTACTTC	CRAGGQETQYF
TRBV20-1	.	TRBJ2-1	many	TGCAGTGCTACGGTGAACGGAAGATACAATGAGCAGTTCTTC	CSATVNGRYNEQFF
TRBV7-9	.	TRBJ1-1	many	TGTGCCACCGACCGCAACTCCTTT	CATDRNSF
TRBV6-5	.	TRBJ2-3	many	TGTGCCAGCAGTTACATACCCGCTGGGGTCACGCAGTATTTT	CASSYIPAGVTQYF
TRBV12-3/TRBV12-4	TRBD2	TRBJ2-1	.	TGTGCCAGCAGTTTGGGCGGGAGGGCCAATGAGCAGTTCTTC	CASSLGGRANEQFF
TRBV12-3/TRBV12-4	.	TRBJ2-2	many	TGTGCCAGCAGCGCCGGACAGCTGAACACCGGGGAGCTGTTTTTT	CASSAGQLNTGELFF
TRBV20-1	.	TRBJ2-7	medium-sized	TGCAGTGCTAGAGTAGGCGGAGTCTACTACGAGCAGTACTTC	CSARVGGVYYEQYF
TRBV6-5	TRBD1	TRBJ1-4	many	TGTGCCAGCAGGCCCCAGGGGGCCACTAATGAAAAACTGTTTTTT	CASRPQGATNEKLFF
TRBV20-1	.	TRBJ2-5	many	TGCAGTGCTAGAGATGTGGGGGTGGAGACCCAGTACTTC	CSARDVGVETQYF
TRBV10-2	.	TRBJ1-2	many	TGCGCCAGCAGACCCACAGCTAACTATGGCTACACCTTC	CASRPTANYGYTF
TRBV4-1	.	TRBJ1-5	many	TGCGCCAGCAGCCCCAGGGGAGAGGATCAGCCCCAGCATTTT	CASSPRGEDQPQHF
TRBV6-5	TRBD1	TRBJ1-2	many	TGTGCCAGCAGTACCGGGACAGGGGAAGGCTACACCTTC	CASSTGTGEGYTF
TRBV5-1	TRBD1	TRBJ1-5	many	TGCGCCAGCAGCCTACAGGGGAGTCAGCCCCAGCATTTT	CASSLQGSQPQHF
TRBV20-1	TRBD2	TRBJ2-1	many	TGCAGTGCCAAGGGCGGGAGGGAGGTTGAGCAGTTCTTC	CSAKGGREVEQFF
TRBV20-1	.	TRBJ2-5	.	TGCAGTGCTAGAGTAACGGGGCAAGAGACCCAGTACTTC	CSARVTGQETQYF
TRBV12-5	TRBD1	TRBJ1-1	many	TGTGCTAGTGGTTTGGCCTACAGGGGGCTCACCCCCTTTGGTGTTGAAGCTTTCTTT	CASGLAYRGLTPFGVEAFF
TRBV7-2	.	TRBJ2-1	.	TGTGCCAGCAGCTTAGCGGAAGGGTATGAGCAGTTCTTC	CASSLAEGYEQFF
TRBV11-2	.	TRBJ1-2	many	TGTGCCAGCAGCTTAGATATGGTTAGCCTCTATGGCTACACCTTC	CASSLDMVSLYGYTF
TRBV15	TRBD2	TRBJ2-3	many	TGTGCCACCAGCATCGGGAGGACTAGCCGAAGCACAGATACGCAGTATTTT	CATSIGRTSRSTDTQYF
TRBV2	.	TRBJ2-2	many	TGTGCCAGCAGTGGGAGGGGCACCGGGGAGCTGTTTTTT	CASSGRGTGELFF
TRBV18	.	TRBJ2-7	many	TGTGCCAGCTCTACCGGGCCACCCCCAAGCGAGCAGTACTTC	CASSTGPPPSEQYF
TRBV5-5	.	TRBJ2-5	many	TGTGCCAGCAGCCAGCTCGGAAATTCGAGAGAGACCCAGTACTTC	CASSQLGNSRETQYF
TRBV20-1	.	TRBJ2-7	few	TGCAGTGCCAGGTGGGGCGGGCCCTACGAGCAGTACTTC	CSARWGGPYEQYF
TRBV28	.	TRBJ1-5	.	TGTGCCAGCAGTCCCCGGCAGAGCCGTAATCAGCCCCAGCATTTT	CASSPRQSRNQPQHF
TRBV19	.	TRBJ1-1	few	TGTGACAGTACCAAGCCTTACACTGAAGCTTTCTTT	CDSTKPYTEAFF
TRBV5-1	.	TRBJ2-5	many	TGCGCCAGCAGCTTCTCCCGGGGACTCCAAGAGACCCAGTACTTC	CASSFSRGLQETQYF
TRBV28	TRBD1	TRBJ1-5	many	TGTGCCAGCACCTGGGGGGGCACAGGGGGTAATCAGCCCCAGCATTTT	CASTWGGTGGNQPQHF
TRBV19	.	TRBJ2-7	many	TGTGCCAGTAGTATTGACTTCACGAGGCGCGAGCAGTACTTC	CASSIDFTRREQYF
TRBV5-5	.	TRBJ2-2	many	TGTGCCAGCAGCTTCGGGGGAAACACCGGGGAGCTGTTTTTT	CASSFGGNTGELFF